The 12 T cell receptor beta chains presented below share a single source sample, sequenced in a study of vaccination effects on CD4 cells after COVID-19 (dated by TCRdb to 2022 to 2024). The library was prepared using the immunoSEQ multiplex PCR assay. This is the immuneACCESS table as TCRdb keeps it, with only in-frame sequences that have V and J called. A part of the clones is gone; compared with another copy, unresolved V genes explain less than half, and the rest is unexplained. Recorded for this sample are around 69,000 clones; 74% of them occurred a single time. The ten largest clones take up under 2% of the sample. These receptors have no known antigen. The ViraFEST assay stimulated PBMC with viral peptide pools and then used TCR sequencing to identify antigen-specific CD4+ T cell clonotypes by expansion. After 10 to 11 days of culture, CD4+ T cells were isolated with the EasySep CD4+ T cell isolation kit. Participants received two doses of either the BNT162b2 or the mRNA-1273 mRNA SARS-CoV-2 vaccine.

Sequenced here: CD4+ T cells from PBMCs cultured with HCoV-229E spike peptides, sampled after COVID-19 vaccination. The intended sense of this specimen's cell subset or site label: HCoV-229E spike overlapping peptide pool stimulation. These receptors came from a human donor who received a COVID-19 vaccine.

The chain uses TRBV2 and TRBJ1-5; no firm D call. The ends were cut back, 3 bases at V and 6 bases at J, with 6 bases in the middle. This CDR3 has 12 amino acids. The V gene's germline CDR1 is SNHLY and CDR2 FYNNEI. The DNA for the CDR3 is TGTGCCAGCAGTGATATGACTCAGCCCCAGCATTTT. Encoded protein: CASSDMTQPQHF.

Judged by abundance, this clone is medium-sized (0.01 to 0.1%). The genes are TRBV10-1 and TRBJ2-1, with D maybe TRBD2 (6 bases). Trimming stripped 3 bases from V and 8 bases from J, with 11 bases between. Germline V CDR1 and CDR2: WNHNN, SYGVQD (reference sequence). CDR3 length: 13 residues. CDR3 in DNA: TGCGCCAGCAGTGATACGGGGGAGGATGAGCAGTTCTTC. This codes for CASSDTGEDEQFF.

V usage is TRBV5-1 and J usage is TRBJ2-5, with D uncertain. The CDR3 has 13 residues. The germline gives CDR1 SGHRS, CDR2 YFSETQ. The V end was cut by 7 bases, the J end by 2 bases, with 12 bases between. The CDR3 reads CASQRGSQETQYF. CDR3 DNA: TGCGCCAGCCAGCGAGGCAGTCAAGAGACCCAGTACTTC.

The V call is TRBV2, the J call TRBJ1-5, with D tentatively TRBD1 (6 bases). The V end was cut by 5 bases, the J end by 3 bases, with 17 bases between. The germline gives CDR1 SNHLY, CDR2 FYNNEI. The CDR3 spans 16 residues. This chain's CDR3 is CASSPPLKGDNQPQHF. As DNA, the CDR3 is TGTGCCAGCAGTCCTCCCCTAAAGGGGGACAATCAGCCCCAGCATTTT.

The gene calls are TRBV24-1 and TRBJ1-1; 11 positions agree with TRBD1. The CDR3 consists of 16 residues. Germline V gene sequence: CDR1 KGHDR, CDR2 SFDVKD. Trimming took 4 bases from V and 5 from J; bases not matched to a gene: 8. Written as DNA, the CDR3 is TGTGCCACCAGTGAAACTGGGACAGGGGGAAGGACTGAAGCTTTCTTT. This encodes CATSETGTGGRTEAFF.

In DNA form, the CDR3 reads TGTGCCAGCAGTTACTCGCAGGGAACGCAGTATTTT. Its translation is CASSYSQGTQYF. The chain couples TRBV6-5 to TRBJ2-3; D might be TRBD1 (5 bases). Trimming stripped 0 bases from V and 9 bases from J, with 7 bases between. Germline CDR1 is MNHEY and CDR2 is SVGAGI. The CDR3 runs to 12 residues.

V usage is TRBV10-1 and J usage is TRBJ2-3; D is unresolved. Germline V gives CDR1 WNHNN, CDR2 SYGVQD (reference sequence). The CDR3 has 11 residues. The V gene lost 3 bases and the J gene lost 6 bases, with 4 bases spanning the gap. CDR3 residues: CASSDRDTQYF. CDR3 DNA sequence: TGCGCCAGCAGTGACCGTGATACGCAGTATTTT.

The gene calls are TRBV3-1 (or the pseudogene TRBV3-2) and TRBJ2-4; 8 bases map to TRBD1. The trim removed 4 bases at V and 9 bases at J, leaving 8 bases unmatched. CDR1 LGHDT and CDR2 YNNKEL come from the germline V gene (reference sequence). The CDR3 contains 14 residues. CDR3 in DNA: TGTGCCAGCAGCCCGAGGACAGGGAAGAGCATTCAGTACTTC. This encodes CASSPRTGKSIQYF.

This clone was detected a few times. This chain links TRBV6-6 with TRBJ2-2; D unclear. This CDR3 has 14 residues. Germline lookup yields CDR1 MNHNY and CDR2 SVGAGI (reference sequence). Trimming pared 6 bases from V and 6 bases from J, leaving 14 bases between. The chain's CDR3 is CASSSPSLSGELFF. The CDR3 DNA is TGTGCCAGCAGCTCCCCGTCCCTATCCGGGGAGCTGTTTTTT.

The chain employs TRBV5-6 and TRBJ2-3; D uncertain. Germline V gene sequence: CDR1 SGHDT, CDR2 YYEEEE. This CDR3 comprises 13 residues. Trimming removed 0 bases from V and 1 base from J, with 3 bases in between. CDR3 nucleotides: TGTGCCAGCAGCTTGGCGGGCACAGATACGCAGTATTTT. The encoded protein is CASSLAGTDTQYF.

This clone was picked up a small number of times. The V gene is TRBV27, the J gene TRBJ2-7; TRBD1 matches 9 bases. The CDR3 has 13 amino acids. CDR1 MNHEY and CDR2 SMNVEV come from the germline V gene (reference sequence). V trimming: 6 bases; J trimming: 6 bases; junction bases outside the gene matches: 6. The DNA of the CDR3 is TGTGCCAGCAGGGCACAGGGGGCTCGCGAGCAGTACGTC. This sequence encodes CASRAQGAREQYV.

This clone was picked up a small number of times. The CDR3 sequence is CASSFSSGGTTRETQYF. DNA for the CDR3: TGTGCCAGCAGCTTTAGTAGCGGGGGCACTACCAGGGAGACCCAGTACTTC. This rearrangement joins TRBV11-2 to TRBJ2-5; TRBD2 aligns across 9 bases. CDR3 length equals 17 residues. Germline loops: CDR1 SGHAT, CDR2 FQNNGV. With V trimmed by 3 bases and J by 5 bases, 13 bases remained unmatched.